Below are 8 T cell receptor beta chains sequenced from a single sample in a study of blood T cell repertoires in COVID-19. Sequencing used immunoSEQ multiplex PCR; TCRdb keeps in-frame clones, though not all of them. The data hold some 220,000 clones, with about 85% observed a single time. The specimen was PBMCs or T cells enriched from blood (not recorded which). The receptors derive from a woman between 25 and 40 years old who had recovered from COVID-19.

The count of this clone is one. The genes are TRBV7-2 and TRBJ2-1; 7 positions agree with TRBD1. V shed 5 bases, J shed 0 bases, and the junction held 4 bases outside the gene matches. From germline, CDR1 is SGHTA and CDR2 FQGNSA. The CDR3 sequence is 15 residues long. CDR3 amino acids: CASSQQGSSYNEQFF. CDR3 bases: TGTGCCAGCAGCCAACAGGGGAGCTCCTACAATGAGCAGTTCTTC.

The chain is built from TRBV7-2 and TRBJ1-2; 9 bases line up with TRBD1. The CDR3 is made up of 14 amino acids. Trimming took 5 bases from V and 8 from J; bases not matched to a gene: 9. CDR1 SGHTA and CDR2 FQGNSA come from the germline V gene. Written as DNA, the CDR3 is TGTGCCAGCAGCATTTGGACAGGGGATATGGGCTACACCTTC. Encoded protein: CASSIWTGDMGYTF.

J is TRBJ1-5 and V is TRBV7-9; D gene unclear. CDR1 is SEHNR, CDR2 FQNEAQ, per germline (reference sequence). The V gene lost 1 base and the J gene lost 6 bases, with 7 bases spanning the gap. The CDR3 has 13 residues. CDR3 in amino acids: CASSLGGLQPQHF. The CDR3 DNA follows: TGTGCCAGCAGCTTAGGAGGGCTTCAGCCCCAGCATTTT. Together with reference TRBV7-9 and TRBJ1-5, the CDR3 gives the full variable domain: DTGVSQNPRHKITKRGQNVTFRCDPISEHNRLYWYRQTLGQGPEFLTYFQNEAQLEKSRLLSDRFSAERPKGSFSTLEIQRTEQGDSAMYLCASSLGGLQPQHFGDGTRLSIL.

This clone was counted a few times. The CDR3 region has the DNA TGTGCCAGCAGACAGGGTTACTCGATTGAAGCTTTCTTT. Its protein is CASRQGYSIEAFF. This chain joins TRBV3-1 (or the pseudogene TRBV3-2) and TRBJ1-1; TRBD1 is a possible D gene (6 bases). The CDR3 runs 13 residues. With 6 bases removed from V and 7 bases from J, the gap between germline ends came to 15 bases. Germline V CDR1 and CDR2: LGHDT, YNNKEL (reference sequence).

The rearrangement links TRBV10-2 to TRBJ1-1, with TRBD1 matching 8 bases. The germline V gene has CDR1 WSHSY and CDR2 SAAADI. The CDR3 covers 12 residues. CDR3 DNA sequence: TGCGCGGCGGGGACAGGAGGTAGCGAAGCTTTCTTT. It specifies CAAGTGGSEAFF.

The V gene is TRBV7-3, the J gene TRBJ1-1, with D possibly being TRBD1 (6 bases). Germline lookup yields CDR1 SGHTA and CDR2 FQGTGA. Trimming removed 2 bases from V and 4 bases from J, with 17 bases in between. The CDR3 extends over 16 amino acids. This CDR3 is CASSLFSRQATTEAFF. Written as DNA, the CDR3 is TGTGCCAGCAGCTTATTTTCGAGACAGGCAACCACTGAAGCTTTCTTT.

The chain has TRBV3-1 (or the pseudogene TRBV3-2) and TRBJ2-5; 7 nucleotides line up with TRBD1. V shed 1 base, J shed 2 bases, and the junction held 10 bases outside the gene matches. From germline, CDR1 is LGHDT and CDR2 YNNKEL (reference sequence). The CDR3 consists of 17 residues. DNA for the CDR3: TGTGCCAGCAGCCAAGCCCCCCCCGGGACAGCTCAAGAGACCCAGTACTTC. Translated, it gives CASSQAPPGTAQETQYF.

The chain uses TRBV7-9 and TRBJ2-5, with TRBD2 matching 8 bases. Looked up from germline, CDR1 is SEHNR and CDR2 is FQNEAQ (reference sequence). The CDR3 is 14 residues long. The V gene end was trimmed by 5 bases and the J gene end by 7 bases; junction bases not matched to a gene: 9. CDR3 residues: CASSPGGLATTQYF. In nucleotides, the CDR3 is TGTGCCAGCAGCCCGGGGGGGCTAGCGACGACCCAGTACTTC.